This section outlines one T cell receptor beta chain sequence together with its context. Antigen unknown. This entry is derived from a study of human T cells and chemical hapten exposure. Turning to the study itself: Small differences in pooled library volume mainly drove the variation in TCR yields per sample. Study-level points and caveats: TCRs above 1 in 1000 frequency did not change with DPC sensitization.

In TCRdb, the RACE reads were re-called with MiXCR into one record per CDR3 protein. The table has under 100,000 distinct CDR3 sequences, roughly 10% seen once. Germline V gene lookup returns CDR1 SGHAT and CDR2 FQNNGV. The V end lost 5 bases, the J end lost 2 bases, and 4 bases lay between the germline ends. The CDR3 totals 11 residues. Time point: patch test 2, 6 weeks after DPC sensitization. Specified treatment: therapeutic diphenylcyclopropenone sensitization with weekly scalp DPC. Participating donors were patients with alopecia, aged 18 to 70 years, considered appropriate candidates for DPC. The material sequenced was whole blood, taken in connection with sensitization to the hapten diphenylcyclopropenone (DPC). This chain joins TRBV11-2 and TRBJ2-7; D is unclear. The receptor was isolated from a woman between 50 and 59 years old with alopecia areata. Some clones in this sample may be carry-over from other donors' samples. CDR3 region: CASSITYEQYF. DNA for the CDR3: TGTGCCAGCAGCATCACCTACGAGCAGTACTTC. Combining the CDR3 with reference TRBV11-2 and TRBJ2-7 gives the whole variable domain EAGVAQSPRYKIIEKRQSVAFWCNPISGHATLYWYQQILGQGPKLLIQFQNNGVVDDSQLPKDRFSAERLKGVDSTLKIQPAKLEDSAVYLCASSITYEQYFGPGTRLTVT.